This T cell receptor (beta chain) was found in a study of breast tumors, draining lymph nodes, adjacent tissues. Points from the study as a whole: Tumor repertoires ranked between lymph nodes and nontumor tissue in diversity, with V and J gene preferences. Luminal-like breast cancer showed significantly greater tumor-nontumor repertoire similarity than basal-like breast cancer did. The data were judged consistent with most tumor T cells coming from lymph node and expanding in tumor.

This clonotype was seen a handful of times. The antigen is unknown. Axillary draining lymph nodes of breast cancer patients supplied the node samples. Germline V gene sequence: CDR1 KGHSH, CDR2 LQKENI. Germline trimming cut 2 bases from V and 8 bases from J; bases unmatched to any gene: 12. This CDR3 is 16 amino acids long. TCRdb analysed the multiplex PCR reads with MiXCR anew, one entry per CDR3 protein. This sample carries around 120,000 distinct CDR3 sequences, just under 20% of them seen once, and the ten largest clones take around 3.5%. V is TRBV18 and J is TRBJ1-2; 9 bases match TRBD1. This TCR came from a female donor with breast cancer. Some clones in this sample may be carry-over from other donors' samples. Sequenced: axillary lymph node tissue. The CDR3 DNA reads as TGTGCCAGCTCACCAGTAGCGGGACAGGGAATCGAGGGCTACACCTTC. It translates to CASSPVAGQGIEGYTF.